This T cell receptor beta chain was identified in a study of long-term antiretroviral therapy in people with HIV. Version v3.0 of the immunoSEQ assay ran at survey level. The repertoire was sequenced with immunoSEQ multiplex PCR; TCRdb's copy has only in-frame clones and lacks some. The table shows approximately 26,000 clones, with 85% occurring only once. Notes on this clone: Its specificity is not known.

Study conclusions and caveats: Dominant in the repertoire at all time points were clones expanded before ART.

V lost 5 bases to trimming and J lost 6 bases; unmatched junction nucleotides: 4. Germline assignment: CDR1 MNHNS and CDR2 SASEGT. This CDR3 contains 13 residues. The source material was unsorted PBMCs, sampled 2.3 years after starting antiretroviral therapy. This TCR was recovered from a man aged 35-49 years with HIV. The V call is TRBV6-1, the J call TRBJ2-1; 7 bases line up with TRBD1. Here the CDR3 DNA reads TGTGCCAGCAGTTTGACAGGGCTCAATGAGCAGTTCTTC. This translates into CASSLTGLNEQFF.